This T cell receptor (beta chain) was recorded in a study of STAT5B mutations in CD4+ large granular lymphocyte leukemia. General study findings and limits: Compared with healthy controls (2/35), patient top clones favored TRBV06 (8/27).

This clone was observed a few times. As yet, its antigen is unknown. The method was immunoSEQ multiplex PCR; TCRdb's version includes in-frame clones alone and lacks a portion of them. Of about 35,000 clones in the sample, approximately 67% were seen once. CDR3 size: 15 residues. The V and J ends lost 6 bases and 0 bases, in that order; junction bases with no gene match: 3. Looked up from germline, CDR1 is SNHLY and CDR2 is FYNNEI. The J gene is TRBJ2-1, the V gene TRBV2, with 9 bases aligning to TRBD2. The sample consisted of CD4+ T cells from blood buffy coats. This receptor was identified in a human donor in good health. In DNA, the CDR3 is TGTGCCAGCAGCGCGACTAGCGGCTCCTACAATGAGCAGTTCTTC. Protein product: CASSATSGSYNEQFF.